This is a list of T cell receptor beta chains from one sample in a study of shared clonotypes between healthy human individuals. Profiling relied on immunoSEQ multiplex PCR, and the TCRdb table lists in-frame clones only, not all of them. Of hundreds of thousands of clones listed, roughly 70% are singletons. Sequencing was performed on memory CD4+ T cells sorted from blood. These receptors were collected from a woman aged 25 to 39 in good health. Both conserved end residues are part of each CDR3. D genes are given only for firm matches. Only part of the rows carry a size: once, few, many, or a class if the clone is expanded.

d_call: TRBD1
clone_size: -
v_call: TRBV5-1
j_call: TRBJ1-4
cdr3_aa: CASSLQGNPNEKLFF
cdr3_nt: TGCGCCAGCAGCTTACAGGGGAACCCTAATGAAAAACTGTTTTTT

d_call: -
clone_size: -
v_call: TRBV7-6
j_call: TRBJ2-1
cdr3_aa: CASSLAVWEGQGEQFF
cdr3_nt: TGTGCCAGCAGCTTAGCGGTCTGGGAGGGCCAGGGGGAGCAGTTCTTC

d_call: TRBD1
clone_size: many
v_call: TRBV30
j_call: TRBJ1-5
cdr3_aa: CAWSTMGQGDQPQHF
cdr3_nt: TGTGCCTGGAGTACTATGGGACAGGGAGATCAGCCCCAGCATTTT

d_call: TRBD2
clone_size: -
v_call: TRBV30
j_call: TRBJ2-1
cdr3_aa: CAWREGTSRYNEQFF
cdr3_nt: TGTGCCTGGAGGGAAGGGACTAGCCGATACAATGAGCAGTTCTTC

d_call: -
clone_size: -
v_call: TRBV7-8
j_call: TRBJ2-2
cdr3_aa: CASSPRGRDRPLSTGELFF
cdr3_nt: TGTGCCAGCAGCCCGAGGGGGAGGGACAGACCGCTGAGCACCGGGGAGCTGTTTTTT

d_call: TRBD2
clone_size: -
v_call: TRBV28
j_call: TRBJ2-5
cdr3_aa: CASSLYVAGVGETQYF
cdr3_nt: TGTGCCAGCAGTTTATATGTGGCGGGAGTAGGAGAGACCCAGTACTTC

d_call: -
clone_size: -
v_call: TRBV19
j_call: TRBJ1-2
cdr3_aa: CASMGRKNYGYTF
cdr3_nt: TGTGCCAGTATGGGGCGGAAAAACTATGGCTACACCTTC

d_call: -
clone_size: -
v_call: TRBV15
j_call: TRBJ1-1
cdr3_aa: CATSMGGFNTEAFF
cdr3_nt: TGTGCCACCAGCATGGGAGGGTTTAACACTGAAGCTTTCTTT

d_call: -
clone_size: -
v_call: TRBV27
j_call: TRBJ1-2
cdr3_aa: CASSLHPGRREGYTF
cdr3_nt: TGTGCCAGCAGCCTACATCCGGGACGGCGAGAGGGCTACACCTTC

d_call: -
clone_size: -
v_call: TRBV9
j_call: TRBJ1-1
cdr3_aa: CASSETLNTEAFF
cdr3_nt: TGTGCCAGCAGCGAGACACTGAACACTGAAGCTTTCTTT

d_call: TRBD2
clone_size: few
v_call: TRBV27
j_call: TRBJ2-3
cdr3_aa: CASRLAGEADTQYF
cdr3_nt: TGTGCCAGCCGACTAGCGGGAGAGGCGGATACGCAGTATTTT

d_call: -
clone_size: -
v_call: TRBV19
j_call: TRBJ1-1
cdr3_aa: CASRTGPGGDGTEAFF
cdr3_nt: TGTGCCAGTAGAACGGGTCCAGGAGGAGATGGTACTGAAGCTTTCTTT

d_call: TRBD1
clone_size: -
v_call: TRBV25-1
j_call: TRBJ1-5
cdr3_aa: CASSDGGFGTGAQPQHF
cdr3_nt: TGTGCCAGCAGTGACGGTGGATTCGGGACAGGGGCCCAGCCCCAGCATTTT

d_call: -
clone_size: once
v_call: TRBV29-1
j_call: TRBJ2-7
cdr3_aa: CSVTSGPIREQYF
cdr3_nt: TGCAGCGTTACTTCGGGACCGATACGCGAGCAGTACTTC

d_call: -
clone_size: -
v_call: TRBV5-1
j_call: TRBJ2-3
cdr3_aa: CASSSRAATSTDTQYF
cdr3_nt: TGCGCCAGCAGCTCAAGAGCGGCAACTAGCACAGATACGCAGTATTTT

d_call: -
clone_size: few
v_call: TRBV29-1
j_call: TRBJ2-3
cdr3_aa: CSAQPGGRASDTQYF
cdr3_nt: TGCAGCGCCCAGCCCGGCGGCAGAGCTTCCGATACGCAGTATTTT

d_call: -
clone_size: -
v_call: TRBV30
j_call: TRBJ2-1
cdr3_aa: CAWSVPGAMDEQFF
cdr3_nt: TGTGCCTGGAGTGTACCGGGAGCGATGGATGAGCAGTTCTTC

d_call: -
clone_size: -
v_call: TRBV18
j_call: TRBJ2-2
cdr3_aa: CASSPRQRDTGELFF
cdr3_nt: TGTGCCAGCTCACCACGACAACGGGACACCGGGGAGCTGTTTTTT

d_call: TRBD1
clone_size: -
v_call: TRBV11-3
j_call: TRBJ2-7
cdr3_aa: CASSPGGRPLSEQYF
cdr3_nt: TGTGCCAGCAGCCCAGGGGGCCGGCCCCTCTCCGAGCAGTACTTC

d_call: -
clone_size: many
v_call: TRBV29-1
j_call: TRBJ1-2
cdr3_aa: CSGATGHPFGYTF
cdr3_nt: TGCAGCGGAGCAACAGGCCACCCTTTCGGCTACACCTTC

d_call: TRBD1
clone_size: -
v_call: TRBV20-1
j_call: TRBJ2-7
cdr3_aa: CSAGTAVEQYF
cdr3_nt: TGCAGTGCCGGGACAGCCGTCGAGCAGTACTTC

d_call: TRBD2
clone_size: -
v_call: TRBV5-1
j_call: TRBJ2-2
cdr3_aa: CASSLLAGVLTGELFF
cdr3_nt: TGCGCCAGCAGCTTGTTAGCGGGAGTGTTGACCGGGGAGCTGTTTTTT

d_call: TRBD1
clone_size: -
v_call: TRBV5-6
j_call: TRBJ2-7
cdr3_aa: CASSNRDRAHEQYF
cdr3_nt: TGTGCCAGCAGCAACCGGGACAGGGCTCACGAGCAGTACTTC

d_call: -
clone_size: -
v_call: TRBV5-1
j_call: TRBJ1-3
cdr3_aa: CASSLRGDSGNTIYF
cdr3_nt: TGCGCCAGCAGCTTGAGAGGAGACTCTGGAAACACCATATATTTT

d_call: -
clone_size: -
v_call: TRBV28
j_call: TRBJ1-2
cdr3_aa: CASSSGGLGGYTF
cdr3_nt: TGTGCCAGCAGTTCTGGAGGGCTGGGTGGCTACACCTTC

d_call: -
clone_size: -
v_call: TRBV5-1
j_call: TRBJ2-1
cdr3_aa: CASSSGQAGYNEQFF
cdr3_nt: TGCGCCAGCAGCTCAGGACAGGCGGGATACAATGAGCAGTTCTTC

d_call: -
clone_size: -
v_call: TRBV4-1
j_call: TRBJ2-3
cdr3_aa: CASSLPQDTQYF
cdr3_nt: TGCGCCAGCAGCCTCCCCCAGGATACGCAGTATTTT

d_call: -
clone_size: few
v_call: TRBV7-2
j_call: TRBJ2-1
cdr3_aa: CASSRGQGNEQFF
cdr3_nt: TGTGCCAGCAGCCGTGGTCAGGGGAATGAGCAGTTCTTC

d_call: TRBD1
clone_size: few
v_call: TRBV19
j_call: TRBJ1-1
cdr3_aa: CASRIGTDLEAFF
cdr3_nt: TGTGCCAGTAGAATCGGGACAGACCTTGAAGCTTTCTTT

d_call: -
clone_size: -
v_call: TRBV27
j_call: TRBJ2-5
cdr3_aa: CASSFGDARETQYF
cdr3_nt: TGTGCCAGCAGTTTCGGAGATGCCAGGGAGACCCAGTACTTC

d_call: -
clone_size: -
v_call: TRBV6-6
j_call: TRBJ2-3
cdr3_aa: CASSDLAPMTDTQYF
cdr3_nt: TGTGCCAGCAGTGATCTAGCGCCGATGACAGATACGCAGTATTTT

d_call: TRBD2
clone_size: -
v_call: TRBV5-6
j_call: TRBJ2-7
cdr3_aa: CASSLAWLAGEGEQYF
cdr3_nt: TGTGCCAGCAGCTTGGCGTGGCTCGCGGGAGAAGGCGAGCAGTACTTC

d_call: -
clone_size: -
v_call: TRBV11-1
j_call: TRBJ2-5
cdr3_aa: CASSLQTQETQYF
cdr3_nt: TGTGCCAGCAGCTTACAGACTCAAGAGACCCAGTACTTC

d_call: -
clone_size: -
v_call: TRBV7-8
j_call: TRBJ1-1
cdr3_aa: CASSGGTVNTEAFF
cdr3_nt: TGTGCCAGCAGCGGGGGGACGGTGAACACTGAAGCTTTCTTT

d_call: -
clone_size: few
v_call: TRBV20-1
j_call: TRBJ1-1
cdr3_aa: CSASSRSGEF
cdr3_nt: TGCAGTGCTAGTTCACGGTCGGGTGAGTTC

d_call: -
clone_size: -
v_call: TRBV21-1
j_call: TRBJ2-1
cdr3_aa: CASSKALGLAGGHEQFF
cdr3_nt: TGTGCCAGCAGCAAAGCGCTGGGACTAGCGGGAGGCCATGAGCAGTTCTTC

d_call: TRBD1
clone_size: -
v_call: TRBV14
j_call: TRBJ2-7
cdr3_aa: CASSQEARTTGDYEQYF
cdr3_nt: TGTGCCAGCAGCCAAGAGGCGCGAACGACAGGGGACTACGAGCAGTACTTC

d_call: -
clone_size: -
v_call: TRBV2
j_call: TRBJ1-1
cdr3_aa: CASGGGGSFIAEAFF
cdr3_nt: TGTGCCAGCGGTGGCGGGGGCTCGTTCATCGCTGAAGCTTTCTTT

d_call: -
clone_size: -
v_call: TRBV20-1
j_call: TRBJ2-7
cdr3_aa: CSASATDEQYF
cdr3_nt: TGCAGTGCTAGTGCGACTGACGAGCAGTACTTC

d_call: TRBD2
clone_size: once
v_call: TRBV27
j_call: TRBJ2-1
cdr3_aa: CASSRRTSGSLGNEQFF
cdr3_nt: TGTGCCAGCAGTCGAAGGACTAGCGGGAGCCTGGGGAATGAGCAGTTCTTC

d_call: TRBD1
clone_size: few
v_call: TRBV19
j_call: TRBJ2-2
cdr3_aa: CASRRQGESGELFF
cdr3_nt: TGTGCCAGTAGGAGACAGGGTGAATCCGGGGAGCTGTTTTTT

d_call: -
clone_size: once
v_call: TRBV19
j_call: TRBJ1-1
cdr3_aa: CASSIYTEAFF
cdr3_nt: TGTGCCAGTAGTATATACACTGAAGCTTTCTTT

d_call: -
clone_size: -
v_call: TRBV4-1
j_call: TRBJ2-3
cdr3_aa: CASSQDGSRAPVGTQYF
cdr3_nt: TGCGCCAGCAGCCAAGATGGCTCACGGGCCCCGGTGGGTACGCAGTATTTT

d_call: -
clone_size: -
v_call: TRBV6-5
j_call: TRBJ2-7
cdr3_aa: CASSYGPIYEQYF
cdr3_nt: TGTGCCAGCAGTTACGGACCGATCTACGAGCAGTACTTC

d_call: -
clone_size: -
v_call: TRBV15
j_call: TRBJ2-1
cdr3_aa: CATSPSRHYNEQFF
cdr3_nt: TGTGCCACCAGCCCTAGTCGGCATTACAATGAGCAGTTCTTC